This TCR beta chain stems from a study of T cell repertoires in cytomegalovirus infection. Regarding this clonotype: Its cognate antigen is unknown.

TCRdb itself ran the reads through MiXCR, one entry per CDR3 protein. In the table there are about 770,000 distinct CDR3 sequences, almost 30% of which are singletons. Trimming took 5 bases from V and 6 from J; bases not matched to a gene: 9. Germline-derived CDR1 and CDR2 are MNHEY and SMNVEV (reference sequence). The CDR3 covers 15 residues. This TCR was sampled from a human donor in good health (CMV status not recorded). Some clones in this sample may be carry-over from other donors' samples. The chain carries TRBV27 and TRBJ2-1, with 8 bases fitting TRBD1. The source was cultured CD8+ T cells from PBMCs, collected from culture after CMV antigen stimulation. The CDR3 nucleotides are TGTGCCAGCAGTGAGAGGGACAGGATCAGCAATGAGCAGTTCTTC. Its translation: CASSERDRISNEQFF.